These 30 T cell receptor beta chains were sequenced from one sample in a study of blood T cell repertoires in COVID-19. Libraries were prepared by immunoSEQ multiplex PCR; TCRdb keeps only in-frame clonotypes and omits some of them. Counted here are about 230,000 clones, 80% to 90% occurring once; the ten biggest clones make up 2% to 3%. The source material was peripheral blood. Receptors originate from a young man with COVID-19, enrolled during active disease.

The chain couples TRBV11-2 to TRBJ2-3, with 13 bases fitting TRBD2. This CDR3 region has 16 residues. J lost 4 bases, V lost 4 bases, and 5 bases had no gene match. Germline loops: CDR1 SGHAT, CDR2 FQNNGV. CDR3 DNA sequence: TGTGCCAGCAGCTCACTAGCGGGAGGGAGGGCAGATACGCAGTATTTT. As protein: CASSSLAGGRADTQYF.

The V and J genes are TRBV9 and TRBJ1-4; no reliable D call. The germline gives CDR1 SGDLS, CDR2 YYNGEE. With 0 bases removed from V and 8 bases from J, the gap between germline ends came to 5 bases. This CDR3 comprises 12 residues. CDR3 loop: CASSVAGEKLFF. The CDR3 nucleotides read TGTGCCAGCAGCGTAGCGGGGGAAAAACTGTTTTTT.

The rearrangement uses TRBV29-1 and TRBJ2-6; TRBD1 agrees at 7 bases. The CDR3 runs to 17 residues. Germline CDR1 is SQVTM and CDR2 is ANQGSEA. V was pared by 5 bases and J by 0 bases, with 10 bases of the junction left unmatched. The CDR3 coding sequence is TGCAGCGTTTATTTGGGGACAGACCTCTCTGGGGCCAACGTCCTGACTTTC. It is translated as CSVYLGTDLSGANVLTF.

The V call is TRBV5-1, the J call TRBJ1-2; possible D gene TRBD1, 6 bases. This CDR3 has 13 residues. V lost 0 bases and J 4 bases, leaving 7 bases between the germline ends. The germline V gene has CDR1 SGHRS and CDR2 YFSETQ. The chain's CDR3 is CASSLEGGYGYTF. The CDR3 DNA reads as TGCGCCAGCAGCTTGGAAGGGGGCTATGGCTACACCTTC.

This chain connects TRBV10-3 to TRBJ2-7, with 8 bases aligning to TRBD1. Germline CDR1 ENHRY, CDR2 SYGVKD. Germline trimming cut 0 bases from V and 3 bases from J; bases unmatched to any gene: 7. The CDR3 is 16 residues long. The CDR3 reads CAISESKTGAGYEQYF. The CDR3 bases are TGTGCCATCAGTGAGTCGAAGACAGGGGCTGGCTACGAGCAGTACTTC.

The chain combines TRBV5-4 with TRBJ2-1, with TRBD2 matching 10 bases. Germline loops: CDR1 SGHNT, CDR2 YYREEE (reference sequence). The CDR3 extends over 15 amino acids. V dropped 4 bases and J dropped 2; count of bases not matched to a gene: 3. CDR3 sequence reads: CASSRTSGPYNEQFF. DNA for the CDR3: TGTGCCAGCAGCAGGACTAGCGGCCCCTACAATGAGCAGTTCTTC.

The chain has TRBV7-9 and TRBJ2-7, with 11 bases matching TRBD1. This CDR3 spans 14 amino acids. CDR1 and CDR2 from the germline V gene are SEHNR and FQNEAQ (reference sequence). The junction had 7 bases not matched to a gene; V was cut back by 5 bases and J by 7 bases. The CDR3 region has the DNA TGTGCCAGCAGCCCGGACAGGGGGCTGCGGGAGCAGTACTTC. Residues: CASSPDRGLREQYF.

The CDR3 sequence: CASSFSGTSSTGELFF. CDR3 bases: TGTGCCAGCAGCTTTTCCGGGACTAGCTCCACCGGGGAGCTGTTTTTT. J is TRBJ2-2 and V is TRBV11-2, with 9 nucleotides matching TRBD2. The germline V gene has CDR1 SGHAT and CDR2 FQNNGV. This CDR3 comprises 16 residues. The junction had 6 bases not matched to a gene; V was cut back by 3 bases and J by 4 bases.

The count of this clone is one. This rearrangement joins TRBV7-3 to TRBJ1-4; D might be TRBD1 (6 bases). V was clipped by 5 bases and J by 5 bases, with 15 bases between them. The CDR3 contains 15 residues. Looked up from germline, CDR1 is SGHTA and CDR2 is FQGTGA. The CDR3 DNA is TGTGCCAGCAGCCGCACAGGGCGAAGGAATGAAAAACTGTTTTTT. It yields the protein CASSRTGRRNEKLFF. Based on the CDR3 plus reference TRBV7-3 and TRBJ1-4, the full variable domain is GAGVSQTPSNKVTEKGKYVELRCDPISGHTALYWYRQSLGQGPEFLIYFQGTGAADDSGLPNDRFFAVRPEGSVSTLKIQRTERGDSAVYLCASSRTGRRNEKLFFGSGTQLSVL.

The chain uses TRBV14 and TRBJ2-7; 9 nucleotides match TRBD2. The CDR3 has 16 amino acids. V lost 2 bases, J lost 3 bases, and 8 bases stayed unmatched. CDR1 and CDR2 (germline): SGHDN, FVKESK. Here the CDR3 DNA reads TGTGCCAGCAGCCAAAGACGACTAGCGGCCTACTACGAGCAGTACTTC. Translation gives CASSQRRLAAYYEQYF.

The chain is built from TRBV6-2 or TRBV6-3 and TRBJ1-1; the D gene is possibly TRBD1 (6 bases). This CDR3 is 16 amino acids long. Trimming shortened V by 6 bases and J by 4 bases, and 21 bases separated the two germline ends. Germline values: CDR1 MNHEY, CDR2 SVGEGT. The CDR3 nucleotides read TGTGCCAGCAGCCAACGTTACAGGGCTGTGGCCACTGAAGCTTTCTTT. This encodes CASSQRYRAVATEAFF.

V gene TRBV7-3 combines with J gene TRBJ2-2; possibly TRBD1 for D (6 bases). V was shortened by 5 bases and J by 4 bases, with 20 bases between the two germline ends. The CDR3 consists of 17 residues. Germline assignment: CDR1 SGHTA and CDR2 FQGTGA. CDR3 protein: CASSLQGPASSTGELFF. The CDR3 DNA follows: TGTGCCAGCAGCCTACAGGGTCCCGCCAGTTCCACCGGGGAGCTGTTTTTT.

The chain couples TRBV1 to TRBJ2-7; the table's D call, TRBD1, has no DNA check behind it. TRBV1 is given as a pseudogene. The CDR3 has 15 amino acids. DNA for the CDR3: TGCACCAGCAGCCTTATCAGACAGGGTAAGTACGAGCAGTACTTC. This encodes CTSSLIRQGKYEQYF.

This sequence joins TRBV27 and TRBJ1-4, with 10 nucleotides matching TRBD1. Losses at the gene ends were 4 bases for V and 4 bases for J; bases not matched to a gene: 6. The CDR3 is made up of 16 amino acids. Germline V gene data show CDR1 as MNHEY and CDR2 as SMNVEV (reference sequence). Here the CDR3 reads CASSSRDRGINEKLFF. Written as DNA, the CDR3 is TGTGCCAGCAGTTCGAGGGACAGGGGCATTAATGAAAAACTGTTTTTT.

The chain joins TRBV10-2 to TRBJ2-7; 10 bases agree with TRBD2. This CDR3 comprises 19 residues. V was pared by 0 bases and J by 7 bases, with 18 bases of the junction left unmatched. Germline V gene sequence: CDR1 WSHSY, CDR2 SAAADI. CDR3 DNA: TGCGCCAGCAGTGAGTCTAAGCGGGGGGGGGTTTATTCAGAGGATGAGCAGTACTTC. As protein: CASSESKRGGVYSEDEQYF.

This clone turned up a few times. The chain is built from TRBV19 and TRBJ2-1; D unresolved. The length of the CDR3 is 14 residues. The germline gives CDR1 LNHDA, CDR2 SQIVND (reference sequence). The V and J ends lost 0 bases and 9 bases respectively, with 12 bases between them. CDR3 region: CASSIDRGVSEQFF. CDR3 bases: TGTGCCAGTAGTATAGATCGCGGCGTGAGTGAGCAGTTCTTC. The whole variable domain, remainder taken from reference TRBV19 and TRBJ2-1, is DGGITQSPKYLFRKEGQNVTLSCEQNLNHDAMYWYRQDPGQGLRLIYYSQIVNDFQKGDIAEGYSVSREKKESFPLTVTSAQKNPTAFYLCASSIDRGVSEQFFGPGTRLTVL.

This chain connects TRBV28 to TRBJ2-1; D unresolved. Looked up from germline, CDR1 is MDHEN and CDR2 is SYDVKM. The germline V and J ends were trimmed by 9 bases and 3 bases, with 21 bases remaining between them. This CDR3 region has 16 residues. Here the CDR3 reads CASYEETPSHYNEQFF. The CDR3, as DNA: TGTGCCAGTTACGAGGAAACCCCCTCCCACTACAATGAGCAGTTCTTC.

The V gene is TRBV9, the J gene TRBJ1-2, with 9 bases fitting TRBD1. Losses at the gene ends were 3 bases for V and 2 bases for J; bases not matched to a gene: 5. Per germline, CDR1 SGDLS and CDR2 YYNGEE. This CDR3 has 15 amino acids. CDR3 amino acids: CASSARDRENYGYTF. In DNA, the CDR3 is TGTGCCAGCAGCGCCAGGGACAGGGAGAACTATGGCTACACCTTC.

The chain combines TRBV9 with TRBJ2-3; TRBD2 aligns across 8 bases. From germline, CDR1 is SGDLS and CDR2 YYNGEE. Germline trimming cut 4 bases from V and 4 bases from J; bases unmatched to any gene: 8. The CDR3 has 15 residues. CDR3 DNA sequence: TGTGCCAGCAGCACCGGGACTAGAGGGCCAGATACGCAGTATTTT. Its translation is CASSTGTRGPDTQYF.

This clone was observed a few times. This rearrangement joins TRBV19 to TRBJ2-1; 9 nucleotides line up with TRBD1. V shed 6 bases and J 2 bases; nucleotides not matched to a gene: 2. Per the germline V gene, CDR1 is LNHDA and CDR2 is SQIVND (reference sequence). The length of the CDR3 is 14 residues. CDR3 sequence (DNA): TGTGCCAGTAGGGGACAGGGACCCTACAATGAGCAGTTCTTC. It translates to CASRGQGPYNEQFF.

The chain couples TRBV29-1 to TRBJ2-3; 10 bases line up with TRBD2. This CDR3 is built from 17 residues. Unmatched junction bases numbered 12, after V lost 6 bases and J lost 0 bases. Germline assignment: CDR1 SQVTM and CDR2 ANQGSEA. CDR3 DNA sequence: TGCAGCGTCGACGGCCTAGCGGGGGCCTCTAGCACAGATACGCAGTATTTT. Translated: CSVDGLAGASSTDTQYF.

This chain connects TRBV5-1 to TRBJ2-2; perhaps TRBD2 as D (5 bases). The V gene's germline CDR1 is SGHRS and CDR2 YFSETQ. This CDR3 spans 14 amino acids. The V gene lost 0 bases and the J gene lost 7 bases, with 10 bases spanning the gap. The CDR3 coding sequence is TGCGCCAGCAGCTTGGGACCGACTAACGGGGAGCTGTTTTTT. As protein: CASSLGPTNGELFF.

The chain is built from TRBV3-1 (or the pseudogene TRBV3-2) and TRBJ2-3; a possible D gene is TRBD2 (5 bases). Per the germline V gene, CDR1 is LGHDT and CDR2 is YNNKEL (reference sequence). This CDR3 is 12 amino acids long. The germline V and J ends were trimmed by 1 base and 8 bases, with 7 bases remaining between them. CDR3 in DNA: TGTGCCAGCAGCCAAGGTGAGGGTACGCAGTATTTT. Protein sequence: CASSQGEGTQYF.

This chain joins TRBV7-8 and TRBJ1-2; the D gene is possibly TRBD1 (5 bases). The CDR3 is 17 residues long. CDR1 and CDR2 (germline): SGHVS, FQNEAQ. Trimming shortened V by 1 base and J by 8 bases, and 23 bases separated the two germline ends. The CDR3 spells CASSLEQGHLSRRGYTF. CDR3 nucleotides: TGTGCCAGCAGCTTAGAGCAGGGTCACCTATCCCGTCGAGGCTACACCTTC.

CDR3 loop: CASSFRLTSGETTDEQFF. Written as DNA, the CDR3 is TGTGCCAGCAGTTTTCGTCTGACTAGCGGGGAGACAACTGATGAGCAGTTCTTC. The chain employs TRBV28 and TRBJ2-1; 11 nucleotides line up with TRBD2. The length of the CDR3 is 18 residues. Germline values: CDR1 MDHEN, CDR2 SYDVKM. V was pared by 3 bases and J by 8 bases, with 15 bases of the junction left unmatched.

V is TRBV6-1 and J is TRBJ1-2, with 10 bases lining up with TRBD1. Germline-derived CDR1 and CDR2 are MNHNS and SASEGT. J was trimmed by 5 bases and V by 0 bases; bases with no gene match: 3. This CDR3 has 15 residues. The CDR3 DNA is TGTGCCAGCAGTGAAGCGGCGGACAGGGGGTATGGCTACACCTTC. It encodes CASSEAADRGYGYTF.

The J gene is TRBJ1-6, the V gene TRBV7-6; D gene ambiguous. The CDR3 spans 14 residues. Germline V gives CDR1 SGHVS, CDR2 FNYEAQ. With 5 bases removed from V and 5 bases from J, the gap between germline ends came to 10 bases. The DNA of the CDR3 is TGTGCCAGCAGCCAGCAGGTGAATAATTCACCCCTCCACTTT. Its protein is CASSQQVNNSPLHF.

J is TRBJ2-3 and V is TRBV2, with 10 nucleotides matching TRBD1. CDR1 is SNHLY and CDR2 is FYNNEI in the germline V gene. V dropped 5 bases and J dropped 3; count of bases not matched to a gene: 5. There are 15 residues in the CDR3. The CDR3 spells CASSPGTGVTDTQYF. For the CDR3, the DNA is TGTGCCAGCAGTCCCGGGACAGGGGTAACAGATACGCAGTATTTT.

The V call is TRBV30, the J call TRBJ1-6, with 7 nucleotides matching TRBD1. The CDR3 has 13 residues. The trim removed 5 bases at V and 6 bases at J, leaving 4 bases unmatched. Germline V CDR1 and CDR2: GTSNPN, SVGIG (reference sequence). In DNA, the CDR3 is TGTGCCTGGCACAACAGGGGTAATTCACCCCTCCACTTT. This gives the protein CAWHNRGNSPLHF.

This clone was observed once. CDR3 in amino acids: CASSSRTGKYGYTF. CDR3 sequence (DNA): TGTGCCAGCAGCTCGCGGACAGGGAAATATGGCTACACCTTC. This chain joins TRBV3-1 (or the pseudogene TRBV3-2) and TRBJ1-2, with 8 bases identical to TRBD1. The CDR3 is 14 amino acids. Per the germline V gene, CDR1 is LGHDT and CDR2 is YNNKEL (reference sequence). The V segment lost 5 bases and the J segment 5 bases; nucleotides outside the gene matches: 7.